Below are 21 T cell receptor beta chains sequenced from a single sample in a study of early T cells in non-severe SARS-CoV-2 infection. TCRdb re-analysed the 5' RACE reads in MiXCR, keeping a single row per CDR3 protein. In the table there are about 49,000 distinct CDR3 sequences, around 11% of which are singletons. Sequencing was performed on whole blood. All receptors come from an adult who was a healthcare worker with PCR-confirmed SARS-CoV-2 infection or an uninfected control (not recorded which).

Only a few counts were recorded for this clonotype. The chain is built from TRBV3-1 and TRBJ2-5, with D possibly TRBD1 on 6 matching bases. The CDR3 sequence is 15 residues long. Germline values: CDR1 LGHDT, CDR2 YNNKEL (reference sequence). V gave up 7 bases and J gave up 3 bases, with 18 bases separating them. The CDR3 DNA reads as TGTGCCAGCACCATAAGTCTCTGGACAGAAGAGACCCAGTACTTC. Residues: CASTISLWTEETQYF.

The V and J genes are TRBV6-2 or TRBV6-3 and TRBJ2-7; 11 nucleotides line up with TRBD2. This CDR3 comprises 15 residues. V lost 7 bases, J lost 6 bases, and 11 bases stayed unmatched. CDR1 MNHEY and CDR2 SVGEGT come from the germline V gene. CDR3 sequence (DNA): TGTGCCAGCATCCACTGGGGGCTAGCGGGAGGCGAGCAGTACTTC. This sequence encodes CASIHWGLAGGEQYF.

The chain employs TRBV3-1 and TRBJ2-7, with 11 bases matching TRBD2. The length of the CDR3 is 15 residues. Germline lookup yields CDR1 LGHDT and CDR2 YNNKEL (reference sequence). The V gene end was trimmed by 4 bases and the J gene end by 2 bases; junction bases not matched to a gene: 4. The CDR3: CASSLGTSGPYEQYF. In DNA form, the CDR3 reads TGTGCCAGCAGCCTTGGGACTAGCGGACCCTACGAGCAGTACTTC.

This chain joins TRBV2 and TRBJ1-4; no reliable D call. The CDR3 covers 13 residues. V was trimmed by 3 bases and J by 2 bases, leaving 4 bases between them. CDR1 SNHLY and CDR2 FYNNEI come from the germline V gene. This CDR3 is CASSEVTNEKLFF. In nucleotides, the CDR3 is TGTGCCAGCAGTGAGGTTACTAATGAAAAACTGTTTTTT.

The chain is built from TRBV25-1 and TRBJ1-5; no clear D gene. The CDR3 length is 15 residues. V dropped 3 bases and J dropped 3 bases, with 12 bases sitting between them. Germline CDR1 MGHDK, CDR2 SYGVNS. The CDR3 nucleotides read TGTGCCAGCAGTGATAACAGCGGGAACAATCAGCCCCAGCATTTT. This encodes CASSDNSGNNQPQHF.

This clonotype appeared many times. At one boundary the junction diverges from the germline segment, which might be a read error. The rearrangement links TRBV12-3 or TRBV12-4 to TRBJ2-1; 11 bases agree with TRBD2. The CDR3 spans 14 residues. As DNA, the CDR3 is TGTGCCAGCAGTCTAGCGGGAGGTTACAATGAGCAGTTCTTC. It translates to CASSLAGGYNEQFF.

This clonotype came up many times. The rearrangement uses TRBV6-1 and TRBJ2-3, with D possibly matching TRBD2 (7 bases). V was pared by 6 bases and J by 2 bases, with 21 bases between. Germline CDR1 MNHNS, CDR2 SASEGT. The CDR3 covers 17 residues. CDR3 DNA: TGTGCCAGCAGCGCTCGCGGGCTCGCGGGGGCCACAGATACGCAGTATTTT. Translated, it gives CASSARGLAGATDTQYF.

There are many counts of this clonotype. This rearrangement joins TRBV20-1 to TRBJ2-5; 10 bases agree with TRBD2. Germline CDR1 and CDR2: DFQATT and SNEGSKA (reference sequence). V shed 8 bases, J shed 3 bases, and the junction held 6 bases outside the gene matches. There are 13 residues in the CDR3. Here the CDR3 reads CSPISGGKETQYF. In DNA, the CDR3 is TGCAGTCCCATTAGCGGGGGGAAAGAGACCCAGTACTTC.

V gene TRBV6-5 combines with J gene TRBJ1-2, with D unresolved. This CDR3 region has 15 residues. Germline V CDR1 and CDR2: MNHEY, SVGAGI. Trimming took off 5 bases at V and 5 bases at J, with 18 bases between the two ends. The CDR3 DNA follows: TGTGCCAGCAGTGCTGCGGAGACGGCTTCTTATGGCTACACCTTC. Its translation is CASSAAETASYGYTF.

This clonotype has just a few counts. The chain carries TRBV25-1 and TRBJ1-3; D gene ambiguous. The germline V and J ends were trimmed by 5 bases and 4 bases, with 9 bases remaining between them. This CDR3 contains 13 residues. The germline gives CDR1 MGHDK, CDR2 SYGVNS. CDR3 DNA sequence: TGTGCCAGCAGTTCCGGTCTCGGAAACACCATATATTTT. It translates to CASSSGLGNTIYF.

This clonotype was seen repeatedly, ten times or more. The chain has TRBV7-3 and TRBJ2-3, with unresolved D. This CDR3 is built from 14 residues. CDR1 and CDR2 from the germline V gene are SGHTA and FQGTGA. V was trimmed by 0 bases and J by 1 base, leaving 5 bases between them. CDR3 residues: CASSLTPRTDTQYF. The CDR3 DNA reads as TGTGCCAGCAGCTTAACCCCCCGCACAGATACGCAGTATTTT.

This clonotype was detected ten times or more. The V and J genes are TRBV6-2 or TRBV6-3 and TRBJ2-2; D unclear. Germline loops: CDR1 MNHEY, CDR2 SVGEGT. V lost 2 bases and J 6 bases, leaving 1 base between the germline ends. This CDR3 contains 11 residues. Written as DNA, the CDR3 is TGTGCCAGCAGTTACCCCGGGGAGCTGTTTTTT. Translating it yields CASSYPGELFF.

The chain is built from TRBV5-1 and TRBJ2-5; 9 bases agree with TRBD2. Unmatched junction bases numbered 1, after V lost 0 bases and J lost 4 bases. The CDR3 runs 14 residues. In germline, CDR1 is SGHRS, CDR2 YFSETQ. The CDR3 nucleotides read TGCGCCAGCAGCTTGGGTAGCGGGGGAGAGACCCAGTACTTC. It is translated as CASSLGSGGETQYF. Full variable domain (remainder filled in from reference TRBV5-1 and TRBJ2-5): KAGVTQTPRYLIKTRGQQVTLSCSPISGHRSVSWYQQTPGQGLQFLFEYFSETQRNKGNFPGRFSGRQFSNSRSEMNVSTLELGDSALYLCASSLGSGGETQYFGPGTRLLVL.

This clonotype was detected ten times or more. The conserved phenylalanine or tryptophan normally closing the CDR3 is absent here, so this likely arose from a read error. No DNA is shown, since the ends of the CDR3 on it are uncertain; the CDR3 is the one TCRdb lists. The CDR3 loop reads CASSLIPADPGVC. The V gene is TRBV5-1, the J gene TRBJ2-3; no check of the table's D call, TRBD1, against the DNA was made. The CDR3 is made up of 13 amino acids, end residues included. Germline CDR1 and CDR2: SGHRS and YFSETQ.

In its sample, this clonotype was seen many times. The chain joins TRBV7-9 to TRBJ1-1; D gene unclear. This CDR3 comprises 15 residues. V was pared by 6 bases and J by 1 base, with 15 bases between. Per the germline V gene, CDR1 is SEHNR and CDR2 is FQNEAQ (reference sequence). CDR3 sequence: CASRTTVFGNTEAFF. CDR3 in DNA: TGTGCCAGCAGAACGACCGTCTTCGGGAACACTGAAGCTTTCTTT.

Only a few counts were recorded for this clonotype. The chain is built from TRBV24-1 and TRBJ2-5; D is undetermined. Germline CDR1 KGHDR, CDR2 SFDVKD. V gave up 5 bases and J gave up 6 bases, with 12 bases separating them. This CDR3 has 13 amino acids. The CDR3 nucleotides are TGTGCCACCAGTGGTCCGCCGATTCAGACCCAGTACTTC. It translates to CATSGPPIQTQYF.

This clonotype showed up many times. The rearrangement joins TRBV28 to TRBJ1-1, with D unclear. Germline values: CDR1 MDHEN, CDR2 SYDVKM. CDR3 size: 12 residues. V was shortened by 2 bases and J by 8 bases, with 9 bases between the two germline ends. The DNA of the CDR3 is TGTGCCAGCAGTTTAACCTTCTCCGAAGCTTTCTTT. Translating gives CASSLTFSEAFF.

This clonotype was recorded many times. The CDR3 is CASSLVSGSFETQYF. The CDR3 DNA is TGTGCCAGCAGCTTAGTGAGCGGGAGCTTCGAGACCCAGTACTTC. V and J are TRBV11-2 and TRBJ2-5, with 8 bases that match TRBD2. J was trimmed by 5 bases and V by 1 base; bases with no gene match: 6. The length of the CDR3 is 15 residues. Germline-derived CDR1 and CDR2 are SGHAT and FQNNGV.

This clonotype was counted between two and nine times. The V call is TRBV7-6, the J call TRBJ1-5; D is possibly TRBD1 (5 bases). The V gene lost 5 bases and the J gene lost 10 bases, with 15 bases spanning the gap. Germline V lookup: CDR1 SGHVS, CDR2 FNYEAQ. This CDR3 comprises 13 residues. Written as DNA, the CDR3 is TGTGCCAGCAGCGCGGCTGATAGGGGCCCCCAGCATTTT. Residues: CASSAADRGPQHF. The entire variable domain, with the rest obtained from reference TRBV7-6 and TRBJ1-5, is as follows: GAGVSQSPRYKVTKRGQDVALRCDPISGHVSLYWYRQALGQGPEFLTYFNYEAQQDKSGLPNDRFSAERPEGSISTLTIQRTEQRDSAMYRCASSAADRGPQHFGDGTRLSIL.

This clonotype showed up just a few times. The chain combines TRBV7-2 with TRBJ2-1; D unclear. The germline CDR1 and CDR2 sequences are SGHTA and FQGNSA. The CDR3 spans 14 residues. V gave up 5 bases and J gave up 4 bases, with 12 bases separating them. CDR3 DNA: TGTGCCAGCAGCGACGGATTTGAGTACAATGAGCAGTTCTTC. It yields the protein CASSDGFEYNEQFF.

This clonotype was detected ten times or more. The chain has TRBV7-6 and TRBJ1-3; D unresolved. Germline V gene sequence: CDR1 SGHVS, CDR2 FNYEAQ. Trimming took 2 bases from V and 1 from J, leaving 9 bases between them. The CDR3 length is 15 residues. The CDR3 region is CASSLPGGSGNTIYF. CDR3 in DNA: TGTGCCAGCAGCTTACCAGGCGGTTCTGGAAACACCATATATTTT.